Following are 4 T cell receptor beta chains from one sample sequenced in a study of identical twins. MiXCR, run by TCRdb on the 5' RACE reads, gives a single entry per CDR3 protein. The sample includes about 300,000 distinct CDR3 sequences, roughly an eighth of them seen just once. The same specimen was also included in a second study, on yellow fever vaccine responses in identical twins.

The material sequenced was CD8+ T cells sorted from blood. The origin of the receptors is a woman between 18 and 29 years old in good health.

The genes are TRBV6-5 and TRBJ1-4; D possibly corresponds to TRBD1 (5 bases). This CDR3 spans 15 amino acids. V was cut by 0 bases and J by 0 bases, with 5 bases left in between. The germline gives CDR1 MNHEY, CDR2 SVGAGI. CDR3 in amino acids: CASSYSGATNEKLFF. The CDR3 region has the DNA TGTGCCAGCAGTTACTCGGGGGCAACTAATGAAAAACTGTTTTTT.

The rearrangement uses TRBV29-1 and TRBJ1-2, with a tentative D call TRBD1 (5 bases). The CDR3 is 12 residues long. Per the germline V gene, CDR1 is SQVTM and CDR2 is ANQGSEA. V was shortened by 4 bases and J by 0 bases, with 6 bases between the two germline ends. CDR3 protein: CSVAGPNYGYTF. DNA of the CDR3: TGCAGCGTTGCGGGACCTAACTATGGCTACACCTTC.

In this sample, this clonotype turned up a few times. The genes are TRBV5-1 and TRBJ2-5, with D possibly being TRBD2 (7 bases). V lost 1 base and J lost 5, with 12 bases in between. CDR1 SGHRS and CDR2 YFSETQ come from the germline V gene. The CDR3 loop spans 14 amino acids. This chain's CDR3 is CASSLMRGRETQYF. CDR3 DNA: TGCGCCAGCAGCTTGATGCGGGGGCGGGAGACCCAGTACTTC.

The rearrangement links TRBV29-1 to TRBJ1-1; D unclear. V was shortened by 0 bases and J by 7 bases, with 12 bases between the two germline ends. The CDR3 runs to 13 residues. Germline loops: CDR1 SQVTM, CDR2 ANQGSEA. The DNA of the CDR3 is TGCAGCGTTGAAGAGGGAATGGGGTATGAAGCTTTCTTT. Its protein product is CSVEEGMGYEAFF.